The 12 T cell receptor beta chains given below trace back to one sample, sequenced in a study of blood T cell repertoires in COVID-19. The repertoire was sequenced with immunoSEQ multiplex PCR; TCRdb's copy has only in-frame clones and lacks some. In the table there are approximately 360,000 clones, 89% of which are singletons. Sample: peripheral blood. These TCRs come from a middle-aged man with acute or convalescent COVID-19.

As DNA, the CDR3 is TGCAGCGTCCCGGGACAGGTGGGCTCGTACGAGCAGTACTTC. Translation: CSVPGQVGSYEQYF. V is TRBV29-1 and J is TRBJ2-7; 8 bases are shared with TRBD1. This CDR3 contains 14 residues. J gave up 4 bases and V 6 bases, and 11 bases lay outside the gene matches. Germline CDR1 and CDR2: SQVTM and ANQGSEA.

The chain combines TRBV19 with TRBJ2-3, with TRBD2 matching 8 bases. The trim removed 5 bases at V and 1 base at J, leaving 14 bases unmatched. The CDR3 is made up of 18 amino acids. Germline assignment: CDR1 LNHDA and CDR2 SQIVND (reference sequence). CDR3 amino acids: CASSSTVQRGGGTDTQYF. CDR3 sequence (DNA): TGTGCCAGTAGTTCTACCGTGCAACGGGGGGGCGGCACAGATACGCAGTATTTT.

Of note for this clone: At one end, the junction sequence differs from germline, possibly due to a read error. The CDR3 region has the DNA TGTGCCAGCAACCAAGTCCCGGCGCTAGCGGGGCGCGAGCAGTTCTTC. It codes for CASNQVPALAGREQFF. The chain employs TRBV4-2 and TRBJ2-1; 9 positions match TRBD2. Germline V lookup: CDR1 LGHNA, CDR2 YNFKEQ. This CDR3 is built from 16 residues.

This rearrangement joins TRBV7-2 to TRBJ2-3; 10 bases fit TRBD2. The CDR3 sequence is 15 residues long. Germline V CDR1 and CDR2: SGHTA, FQGNSA. Trimming took 5 bases from V and 4 from J; bases not matched to a gene: 6. CDR3 region: CASSRTSGAPDTQYF. CDR3 DNA sequence: TGTGCCAGCAGCAGAACTAGCGGGGCCCCAGATACGCAGTATTTT.

The chain employs TRBV29-1 and TRBJ2-7; D might be TRBD2 (5 bases). Deletions cut 4 bases from V and 1 base from J, with 8 bases between. CDR1 and CDR2 from the germline V gene are SQVTM and ANQGSEA. CDR3 length: 12 amino acids. The CDR3 region has the DNA TGCAGCGTTGGGACTCCATCCTACGAGCAGTACTTC. Translation gives CSVGTPSYEQYF.

The rearrangement links TRBV2 to TRBJ2-7; 9 bases match TRBD1. The germline gives CDR1 SNHLY, CDR2 FYNNEI. This CDR3 has 15 residues. V shed 5 bases and J 7 bases; nucleotides not matched to a gene: 12. CDR3: CASSRTGGPPREQYF. CDR3 DNA: TGTGCCAGCAGTAGAACAGGGGGCCCGCCTCGAGAGCAGTACTTC.

The chain couples TRBV2 to TRBJ2-3; unclear D gene. V was trimmed by 2 bases and J by 1 base, leaving 10 bases between them. This CDR3 is built from 15 residues. Germline V CDR1 and CDR2: SNHLY, FYNNEI. The CDR3 region is CASSELIGGTDTQYF. CDR3 in DNA: TGTGCCAGCAGTGAATTGATAGGAGGCACAGATACGCAGTATTTT.

This chain connects TRBV18 to TRBJ2-3; 11 bases map to TRBD2. This CDR3 is built from 16 residues. Germline CDR1 is KGHSH and CDR2 is LQKENI. With V trimmed by 2 bases and J by 5 bases, 6 bases remained unmatched. CDR3 in amino acids: CASSPMTSGTRDTQYF. The CDR3 nucleotides read TGTGCCAGCTCACCAATGACTAGCGGGACGCGAGATACGCAGTATTTT.

This clone was counted between two and nine times. This chain connects TRBV30 to TRBJ2-7, with D tentatively TRBD1 (5 bases). Per the germline V gene, CDR1 is GTSNPN and CDR2 is SVGIG (reference sequence). The CDR3 spans 16 residues. V was pared by 1 base and J by 1 base, with 17 bases between. DNA of the CDR3: TGTGCCTGGAGTGGGTTGAGTTGGACAACTTCCTACGAGCAGTACTTC. It yields the protein CAWSGLSWTTSYEQYF.

The V gene is TRBV6-5, the J gene TRBJ1-5, with D possibly matching TRBD1 (6 bases). This CDR3 is 13 amino acids long. V dropped 6 bases and J dropped 5 bases, with 11 bases sitting between them. Per germline, CDR1 MNHEY and CDR2 SVGAGI. The CDR3 coding sequence is TGTGCCAGCAGCATAGAGGGGGATCAGCCCCAGCATTTT. Its protein is CASSIEGDQPQHF.

The rearrangement joins TRBV2 to TRBJ2-4; maybe TRBD2 (6 bases). The CDR3 has 13 amino acids. With 6 bases removed from V and 0 bases from J, the gap between germline ends came to 6 bases. CDR1 and CDR2 from the germline V gene are SNHLY and FYNNEI. The CDR3 nucleotides read TGTGCCAGCAGGGGACTAGCCAAAAACATTCAGTACTTC. This translates into CASRGLAKNIQYF.

CDR3 nucleotides: TGCGCCAGCAGTCCGAGGACAGGGTACTACGAGCAGTACTTC. It yields the protein CASSPRTGYYEQYF. The rearrangement uses TRBV5-1 and TRBJ2-7; 8 bases map to TRBD1. The CDR3 is made up of 14 amino acids. Germline loops: CDR1 SGHRS, CDR2 YFSETQ. V was pared by 5 bases and J by 3 bases, with 7 bases of the junction left unmatched.